The clone carrying this T cell receptor (beta chain) came up a few times. These data originate in a study of T cells after yellow fever vaccination. This CDR3 spans 13 amino acids. Germline CDR1 is MNHNY and CDR2 is SVGAGI (reference sequence). V trimming: 6 bases; J trimming: 6 bases; junction bases outside the gene matches: 3. MiXCR, applied by TCRdb to the 5' RACE reads, yields one record per CDR3 protein. This table holds some 320,000 distinct CDR3 sequences, approximately 4% found once. The rearrangement joins TRBV6-6 to TRBJ2-1; 9 nucleotides match TRBD2. This sample comprised PBMCs, obtained 5 days after the yellow fever booster vaccination. This TCR derives from a young man who received the YFV17D yellow fever vaccine. The CDR3 DNA follows: TGTGCCAGCAGAGCGGGAGGCGCCAATGAGCAGTTCTTC. It translates to CASRAGGANEQFF.